The rows below give T cell receptor beta chains drawn from one sample of a study of tumor-infiltrating lymphocytes in primary liver carcinoma. TCRdb used MiXCR to reprocess the multiplex PCR reads, holding one entry per CDR3 protein. The sample records more than 60,000 distinct CDR3 sequences, about 72% being singletons. Source material: liver tumor tissue from sampling region 4. All receptors derive from a middle-aged man with primary liver carcinoma and hepatitis B virus infection. Each CDR3 is given with its conserved first and last residue. The order of the fields is V gene, J gene, clone size, D gene, CDR3 DNA, CDR3 protein. A D gene is named only where the DNA matches it firmly. Part of the rows lack a size; the others show once, few, many or a class for expanded clones.

TRBV2	TRBJ1-5	NA	NA	TGTGCCAGCGCGGGAGTATATAGCAATCAGCCCCAGCATTTT	CASAGVYSNQPQHF
TRBV24-1	TRBJ2-6	few	NA	TGTGCCACCAGTGATTCAGGGGTGGACGGGGCCAACGTCCTGACTTTC	CATSDSGVDGANVLTF
TRBV6-5	TRBJ2-7	NA	TRBD2	TGTGCCAGCAGTTCGCCGGGCGGTGGGGGGGGACCAGCGGTTCCCTACGAGCAGCACTTC	CASSSPGGGGGPAVPYEQHF
TRBV18	TRBJ1-1	once	NA	TGTGCCAGCTCACCTACGATGGCAGGGGTGAACACTGAAGCTTTCTTT	CASSPTMAGVNTEAFF
TRBV11-3	TRBJ2-1	NA	TRBD2	TGTGCCAGCAACTTATTAGGGACTAGCGGGAGAGATGAGCAGTTCTTC	CASNLLGTSGRDEQFF
TRBV11-3	TRBJ2-1	NA	TRBD2	TGTGTCAGCAGCTTATCAGGGACTAGCGGGAGAGGTAAGCAGTTTTTC	CVSSLSGTSGRGKQFF
TRBV7-9	TRBJ2-7	NA	NA	TGTGCCAACAGCTCGACAGCTCAGGACGGGCAGTACTTC	CANSSTAQDGQYF
TRBV10-3	TRBJ1-3	many	NA	TGTGCCATCAGGCCCAGACAGTCCTCTGGAAACACCATATATTTT	CAIRPRQSSGNTIYF
TRBV10-3	TRBJ2-2	NA	NA	TGTGGCATCAGTGAGTCCAGGGATGAAGGGGAGCTGTTTTTT	CGISESRDEGELFF
TRBV11-1	TRBJ2-1	NA	TRBD2	TGTGCCGGCAGTCTAGGACTAGCGGGAGAAGTTGACAATGAACAGTTCTTC	CAGSLGLAGEVDNEQFF
TRBV11-1	TRBJ2-1	NA	NA	TGTGCCTGCAGCTTAGGCCGGGTAAATGAACAGTTCTTC	CACSLGRVNEQFF
TRBV2	TRBJ2-1	NA	NA	TGTGCCAGCAGTCTGGACTGTTACAATGAGCAGTTCTTC	CASSLDCYNEQFF
TRBV4-1	TRBJ1-2	NA	NA	TGCGCCAGTAACCAAGAGGGCCCGGCGTTCGGCTACACCTTC	CASNQEGPAFGYTF
TRBV21-1	TRBJ1-4	NA	NA	TGTGCCAGCCGTCCCGGCGGGCGGGGAGAGGATGAAAAACTGTTTTTT	CASRPGGRGEDEKLFF
TRBV5-1	TRBJ2-7	many	TRBD2	TGCGCCAGCAGCTTGGAAGCCGGGGGGAGCTCCTACGAGCAGTACTTC	CASSLEAGGSSYEQYF
TRBV5-6	TRBJ1-1	NA	NA	TGTGTCAGCAGCCCCGGGGGTGGACTGTACACTGAAGCTTTCTTT	CVSSPGGGLYTEAFF
TRBV6-5	TRBJ2-7	NA	TRBD1	TGTGCCAGAAACCGGGACAGGAGCTACGAGCAGCACTTC	CARNRDRSYEQHF
TRBV5-1	TRBJ2-5	many	TRBD2	TGCGCCAGCACCAGCGGGAGTACGAAAGAGACCCAGTACTTC	CASTSGSTKETQYF
TRBV6-6	TRBJ1-6	NA	TRBD1	TGTGTCAGCGGGGTGGGACAGGGAATTTCACCCCTCCACTTT	CVSGVGQGISPLHF
TRBV19	TRBJ2-5	NA	NA	TGTGCCAGTAAATCGGACAGCAAAGAGACCCAGTACTTC	CASKSDSKETQYF
TRBV7-3	TRBJ2-7	NA	TRBD2	TGTGCCAACAGACCTAGCGGGGGCTCCTATGAGCAATACTTC	CANRPSGGSYEQYF
TRBV10-3	TRBJ1-6	NA	NA	TGTGCCATCAGTGCTGGGCTGGGGAATTCACCCCTCCACTTT	CAISAGLGNSPLHF
TRBV7-8	TRBJ2-4	NA	NA	TGTGCCAGTAGCTTAGAAGCGAGGGAAGGCATTCAGCACTTC	CASSLEAREGIQHF
TRBV24-1	TRBJ1-5	NA	TRBD1	TGTGTCACCAGTGATAGACAGGGATCAGTTGAGGATCAGCCCCAGCATTTT	CVTSDRQGSVEDQPQHF
TRBV5-6	TRBJ2-1	NA	NA	TGTGCCAGCAGCTCGTTAGTGGCCCCCGCCGCCGTCTACAATGAGCGGTTCTTC	CASSSLVAPAAVYNERFF
TRBV5-1	TRBJ2-3	NA	TRBD2	TGCGGCAGCAGCTTCCCGGGACGGACTAGTACAGATACGCAGTATTTT	CGSSFPGRTSTDTQYF
TRBV28	TRBJ1-2	few	TRBD1	TGTGCCAGCACCCCCACGGTCCTGAGACAGGGGGACTATGGCTACACCTTC	CASTPTVLRQGDYGYTF
TRBV7-8	TRBJ1-2	NA	NA	TGTGCCAACAGCCTCGGGACGGAATATGGCTATACCTTC	CANSLGTEYGYTF
TRBV7-2	TRBJ2-1	once	TRBD2	TGTGCCAGCAGCTTAGTACTAGCGGACAACGAGCAGTTCTTC	CASSLVLADNEQFF
TRBV10-3	TRBJ2-1	NA	TRBD2	TGTGCATCGGCCTCAAGGGAGGGGAATGAGCCGTTCTTC	CASASREGNEPFF
TRBV6-6	TRBJ1-5	NA	NA	TGTGCCAACAGGTCTGGGACCGATAGCAATCAGCCCCAGCATTTT	CANRSGTDSNQPQHF
TRBV6-1	TRBJ2-5	NA	TRBD1	TGTGCCAGCAGCGAGGGACAGGGGAAGACCCGGTACTTC	CASSEGQGKTRYF
TRBV28	TRBJ2-7	NA	NA	TGTGCCAGCAGCTCCGGGACCGACGAGCAGCACTTC	CASSSGTDEQHF
TRBV29-1	TRBJ1-2	many	NA	TGCAGCGGACACGTGGGCTATGGCTACACCTTC	CSGHVGYGYTF
TRBV11-2	TRBJ1-6	NA	TRBD1	TGTACCAACAGCCCCCGGACAGGCTTACTTAATTCACCCCTCCACTTT	CTNSPRTGLLNSPLHF
TRBV11-2	TRBJ2-7	NA	NA	TGTGCCAGCAGCTTATCCGGCCGAGCCTACGAGCAGTACTTC	CASSLSGRAYEQYF
TRBV6-1	TRBJ2-1	many	TRBD2	TGTGCCAGCACCGGGACTAGCGGTTACAATGAGCAGTTCTTC	CASTGTSGYNEQFF
TRBV11-2	TRBJ2-7	large	NA	TGTGCCAGCAGCCTCCTGTGGGGCGAGCAGTACTTC	CASSLLWGEQYF
TRBV6-2/TRBV6-3	TRBJ2-7	NA	NA	TGTGCCGGTAGTTACTCGCGGGAATCCTACGAGCAGTACTTC	CAGSYSRESYEQYF
TRBV29-1	TRBJ2-7	NA	NA	TGCAGCGTCGATGGGGGTGGAGATCGGGTCGAGCAGTACTTC	CSVDGGGDRVEQYF
TRBV6-6	TRBJ1-5	many	NA	TGTGCCAGCAGTTTTTCAGGGAAAGAGCCCCAGCATTTT	CASSFSGKEPQHF
TRBV29-1	TRBJ2-7	NA	NA	TGCAGCGTTGCTTCTAGTGAGCGACCCTACGAGCAGTACTTC	CSVASSERPYEQYF
TRBV6-5	TRBJ2-6	NA	TRBD1	TGTGCCAGCAGTCTCAGGACAGGGATGAAACTTGGGGCCAACGTCCTGACTTTC	CASSLRTGMKLGANVLTF
TRBV6-1	TRBJ2-7	NA	NA	TGTGCCAGCAGTAGGCAGGGCTTCGAGTCATGCGAGCAGTACTTC	CASSRQGFESCEQYF
TRBV11-2	TRBJ2-1	NA	NA	TGTCCCAGCAGCCCCGCTGCAGGCGGTAATGGGCAGTTCTTC	CPSSPAAGGNGQFF
TRBV6-5	TRBJ2-3	NA	TRBD2	TGTGCCAGCAGCTCTTCGCGGACTAGCGAACCAGATACGCAGTATTTT	CASSSSRTSEPDTQYF
TRBV6-6	TRBJ2-3	NA	NA	TGTACCAGCAGTTCCCCCAGCGGCGATACCCAGTATTTT	CTSSSPSGDTQYF
TRBV6-1	TRBJ2-4	many	NA	TGTGCCAGCAGTGACGGGGTAGAGCGGATAGCCAAAAACATTCAGTACTTC	CASSDGVERIAKNIQYF
TRBV11-2	TRBJ1-2	NA	NA	TGTGCCAGCAGCTTAAGGAGGGACGCAAACTCGTTTGGCTACACCTTC	CASSLRRDANSFGYTF
TRBV6-1	TRBJ2-7	NA	TRBD2	TGTGCTAGCAGTGAACCTGCGGTGGGGGGGTACGAGCAGAACTTC	CASSEPAVGGYEQNF
TRBV6-5	TRBJ2-4	NA	NA	TGTGCCAGCAGCCCCGAGAGGTATTTAAACATTCAGTACTTC	CASSPERYLNIQYF
TRBV6-5	TRBJ2-1	NA	NA	TGTGCCTGCAGTCCACTAGATCCCCCGGACAATGAGCAGTCCTTC	CACSPLDPPDNEQSF